This T cell receptor (beta chain) was sequenced for a study of shared clonotypes between healthy human individuals. The wider study: Used for every donor were three CD4 naive, three CD4 memory, two CD8 naive and one CD8 memory plate.

There are 14 residues in the CDR3. Germline values: CDR1 SGDLS, CDR2 YYNGEE. Trimming pared 2 bases from V and 10 bases from J, leaving 19 bases between. All donors qualified as healthy HIV-negative adults and had experienced no recent acute infections or vaccinations. Data came from immunoSEQ multiplex PCR; TCRdb stores just in-frame clones and leaves some out. The table shows approximately 1,500,000 clones, with 95% to 99% occurring only once. The chain recombines TRBV9 with TRBJ2-7; D gene ambiguous. This receptor was taken from a man aged 25 to 40 in good health. Source material: naive CD4+ T cells sorted from blood. Documented subset: CD45RA+ positively selected. CDR3 sequence reads: CASSVGTDPTGQYF. CDR3 sequence (DNA): TGTGCCAGCAGCGTCGGCACGGACCCAACGGGTCAGTACTTC.